This T cell receptor (beta chain) comes out of a study of graft-versus-host responses after intestinal transplantation. Study at large: Anti-thymocyte globulin served as induction for all recipients, who then took tacrolimus and steroids for roughly 3 years.

Assay used: immunoSEQ multiplex PCR; TCRdb lists only in-frame clones, some missing. Of under 95,000 clones listed, roughly four fifths are singletons. Comments on this clone: Its target is not known.

Germline assignment: CDR1 SEHNR and CDR2 FQNEAQ (reference sequence). CDR3 size: 13 residues. The V and J ends lost 8 bases and 3 bases, in that order; junction bases with no gene match: 4. Sequenced here: unstimulated CD4+ T cells sorted from spleen or lymph node cells, sampled before intestinal transplant. The receptor was derived from a human donor who received an intestinal transplant. This chain links TRBV7-9 with TRBJ2-1; 7 positions agree with TRBD1. CDR3 sequence: CASETGDYNEQFF. CDR3 nucleotide sequence: TGTGCCAGCGAAACAGGGGACTACAATGAGCAGTTCTTC.